These 32 T cell receptor beta chains originate from one sample sequenced in a study of lymphopenia after photon versus proton radiotherapy. Data came from immunoSEQ multiplex PCR; TCRdb stores just in-frame clones and leaves some out. Of about 30,000 clones listed, 94% were seen once; the top ten hold roughly 0.71%. Sequenced material: peripheral blood, taken from a patient treated with photon-based radiotherapy. These receptors came from a woman aged 50 to 65 with cholangiocarcinoma.

The chain has TRBV18 and TRBJ2-7; D not certain. Germline CDR1 KGHSH, CDR2 LQKENI. With 2 bases removed from V and 0 bases from J, the gap between germline ends came to 5 bases. The CDR3 is 13 residues long. This CDR3 reads CASSPGDSYEQYF. The CDR3 region has the DNA TGTGCCAGCTCACCAGGGGACTCCTACGAGCAGTACTTC. The variable domain in full, with the rest retrieved from reference TRBV18 and TRBJ2-7, is NAGVMQNPRHLVRRRGQEARLRCSPMKGHSHVYWYRQLPEEGLKFMVYLQKENIIDESGMPKERFSAEFPKEGPSILRIQQVVRGDSAAYFCASSPGDSYEQYFGPGTRLTVT.

DNA of the CDR3: TGTGCCAGCAGGTCCGGGCCACTAACCGGGGAGCTGTTTTTT. Translated: CASRSGPLTGELFF. V gene TRBV6-5 combines with J gene TRBJ2-2; D gene unclear. This CDR3 is built from 14 residues. Trimming stripped 6 bases from V and 5 bases from J, with 13 bases between. Looked up from germline, CDR1 is MNHEY and CDR2 is SVGAGI.

CDR3 loop: CSVEGPGATEAFF. The CDR3 region has the DNA TGCAGCGTTGAGGGCCCGGGGGCCACTGAAGCTTTCTTT. The chain uses TRBV29-1 and TRBJ1-1; tentatively, D is TRBD1 (6 bases). V lost 3 bases and J lost 4, with 12 bases in between. Germline-derived CDR1 and CDR2 are SQVTM and ANQGSEA. CDR3 length: 13 amino acids. The entire variable domain, with the rest obtained from reference TRBV29-1 and TRBJ1-1, is as follows: SAVISQKPSRDICQRGTSLTIQCQVDSQVTMMFWYRQQPGQSLTLIATANQGSEATYESGFVIDKFPISRPNLTFSTLTVSNMSPEDSSIYLCSVEGPGATEAFFGQGTRLTVV.

The rearrangement joins TRBV21-1 to TRBJ1-2. TRBV21-1 counts as a pseudogene. The CDR3 consists of 17 residues. CDR3 sequence reads: CASSNDRLALSPYGYTF. CDR3 DNA: TGTGCCAGCAGCAATGACAGACTAGCACTCTCGCCATATGGCTACACCTTC.

V usage is TRBV19 and J usage is TRBJ2-7, with unresolved D. CDR1 and CDR2 from the germline V gene are LNHDA and SQIVND (reference sequence). V shed 3 bases and J shed 7 bases, with 13 bases lying between them. The CDR3 totals 13 residues. The CDR3 loop is CASSIDRKGEQYF. In nucleotides, the CDR3 is TGTGCCAGTAGTATCGACCGGAAAGGGGAGCAGTACTTC.

This chain uses TRBV6-5 with TRBJ1-5, with a tentative D call TRBD1 (6 bases). Germline CDR1 is MNHEY and CDR2 is SVGAGI. The V gene lost 0 bases and the J gene lost 5 bases, with 11 bases spanning the gap. The CDR3 loop spans 15 amino acids. CDR3 nucleotides: TGTGCCAGCAGTTACTCTAGTCGACAGGATCAGCCCCAGCATTTT. Its protein product is CASSYSSRQDQPQHF.

The chain recombines TRBV21-1 with TRBJ2-1; the D segment call TRBD2 is taken from the table without a DNA check. TRBV21-1 is marked as a pseudogene. CDR3 length: 17 amino acids. CDR3: CASSKDLQDRGFDEQFF. CDR3 bases: TGTGCCAGCAGCAAAGATCTTCAGGACCGCGGGTTCGATGAGCAGTTCTTC.

The chain carries TRBV10-2 and TRBJ1-5, with D possibly being TRBD1 (5 bases). The CDR3 is 20 amino acids. CDR1 and CDR2 (germline): WSHSY, SAAADI. V was pared by 2 bases and J by 0 bases, with 23 bases between. The CDR3 nucleotides are TGCGCCAGCAGTGAGGGGGGAGGGCTTTTAGGGGCGTATAGCAATCAGCCCCAGCATTTT. Translated, it gives CASSEGGGLLGAYSNQPQHF.

The chain joins TRBV7-2 to TRBJ1-6; 9 nucleotides agree with TRBD1. This CDR3 is built from 15 residues. J lost 14 bases, V lost 5 bases, and 13 bases had no gene match. CDR1 and CDR2 (germline): SGHTA, FQGNSA. The CDR3 DNA reads as TGTGCCAGCAGCGCACAGGGGGCGCCTTATGTGGCCCTCCACTTT. Residues: CASSAQGAPYVALHF.

V is TRBV5-4 and J is TRBJ2-3; D is unclear. V was pared by 1 base and J by 0 bases, with 3 bases between. Germline V lookup: CDR1 SGHNT, CDR2 YYREEE (reference sequence). The CDR3 loop spans 13 amino acids. Here the CDR3 reads CASSLLSTDTQYF. The CDR3 DNA reads as TGTGCCAGCAGCTTGCTTAGCACAGATACGCAGTATTTT.

This clone was observed a single time. The V and J genes are TRBV28 and TRBJ1-1, with 9 bases aligning to TRBD1. CDR3 length: 16 amino acids. Looked up from germline, CDR1 is MDHEN and CDR2 is SYDVKM. Trimming at V came to 7 bases and at J to 1 base, leaving 10 bases not matched to a gene. CDR3 residues: CASNYPDRGTNTEAFF. In DNA, the CDR3 is TGTGCCAGCAATTATCCGGACAGGGGAACGAACACTGAAGCTTTCTTT.

The V gene is TRBV4-1, the J gene TRBJ2-7; a possible D gene is TRBD1 (5 bases). The V and J ends lost 1 base and 0 bases respectively, with 16 bases between them. This CDR3 comprises 17 residues. Germline assignment: CDR1 MGHRA and CDR2 YSYEKL. The CDR3 sequence is CASSQAFPGRSSYEQYF. DNA of the CDR3: TGCGCCAGCAGCCAAGCGTTCCCAGGGCGTAGCTCCTACGAGCAGTACTTC.

The V call is TRBV13, the J call TRBJ2-2; TRBD2 matches 8 bases. Trimming at V came to 3 bases and at J to 2 bases, leaving 5 bases not matched to a gene. Per germline, CDR1 PRHDT and CDR2 FYEKMQ (reference sequence). This CDR3 has 16 amino acids. CDR3 loop: CASSLAGGPNTGELFF. In DNA form, the CDR3 reads TGTGCCAGCAGCTTGGCGGGGGGCCCAAACACCGGGGAGCTGTTTTTT.

The chain carries TRBV2 and TRBJ1-1; 8 bases match TRBD1. This CDR3 comprises 13 residues. Germline CDR1 is SNHLY and CDR2 is FYNNEI. Losses at the gene ends were 7 bases for V and 3 bases for J; bases not matched to a gene: 4. The CDR3 here is CASNGQGYTEAFF. The DNA of the CDR3 is TGTGCCAGCAATGGACAGGGATACACTGAAGCTTTCTTT. Supplemented by reference TRBV2 and TRBJ1-1, the full variable domain reads EPEVTQTPSHQVTQMGQEVILRCVPISNHLYFYWYRQILGQKVEFLVSFYNNEISEKSEIFDDQFSVERPDGSNFTLKIRSTKLEDSAMYFCASNGQGYTEAFFGQGTRLTVV.

The V and J genes are TRBV15 and TRBJ2-4, with D unresolved. In germline, CDR1 is LNHNV, CDR2 YYDKDF (reference sequence). V dropped 3 bases and J dropped 6 bases, with 3 bases sitting between them. CDR3 length: 11 residues. The CDR3 region has the DNA TGTGCCACCAGCAGGGGAAACATTCAGTACTTC. It encodes CATSRGNIQYF.

This clone occurred once. The rearrangement uses TRBV4-1 and TRBJ2-7, with D unclear. The CDR3 runs to 15 residues. The V end was cut by 4 bases, the J end by 6 bases, with 19 bases between. CDR1 MGHRA and CDR2 YSYEKL come from the germline V gene. Written as DNA, the CDR3 is TGCGCCAGCAGCCCTCGGAGTTACCTCCTACGCGAGCAGTACTTC. Translation gives CASSPRSYLLREQYF.

The chain combines TRBV29-1 with TRBJ2-1; unclear D gene. The V gene lost 2 bases and the J gene lost 4 bases, with 3 bases spanning the gap. The germline V gene has CDR1 SQVTM and CDR2 ANQGSEA. This CDR3 is 11 amino acids long. The CDR3 sequence is CSVELYNEQFF. CDR3 DNA sequence: TGCAGCGTTGAACTGTACAATGAGCAGTTCTTC.

The chain recombines TRBV19 with TRBJ2-2; TRBD1 aligns across 7 bases. CDR3 length: 13 amino acids. Germline values: CDR1 LNHDA, CDR2 SQIVND (reference sequence). The J segment lost 4 bases and the V segment lost 9 bases, leaving 5 bases of the junction unmatched. CDR3 sequence: CASRDRPTGELFF. In nucleotides, the CDR3 is TGTGCCAGCCGGGACAGACCCACCGGGGAGCTGTTTTTT.

The chain links TRBV30 to TRBJ1-6; D is unclear. Trimming cost V 2 bases and J 5 bases, with 7 bases left between them. Germline V lookup: CDR1 GTSNPN, CDR2 SVGIG (reference sequence). This CDR3 is 13 amino acids long. The CDR3 is CAWSLLDNSPLHF. The CDR3 DNA sequence: TGTGCCTGGAGTCTCCTCGATAATTCACCCCTCCACTTT. Drawing the rest from reference TRBV30 and TRBJ1-6, the complete variable domain is SQTIHQWPATLVQPVGSPLSLECTVEGTSNPNLYWYRQAAGRGLQLLFYSVGIGQISSEVPQNLSASRPQDRQFILSSKKLLLSDSGFYLCAWSLLDNSPLHFGNGTRLTVT.

As DNA, the CDR3 is TGTGCCAGTTCTGACAGGGACAATCAGCCCCAGCATTTT. Translating it yields CASSDRDNQPQHF. V and J are TRBV2 and TRBJ1-5; 7 nucleotides line up with TRBD1. The CDR3 contains 13 residues. CDR1 SNHLY and CDR2 FYNNEI come from the germline V gene. V was pared by 9 bases and J by 3 bases, with 5 bases of the junction left unmatched.

The rearrangement joins TRBV27 to TRBJ2-1; D may be TRBD2 (6 bases). Deletions cut 4 bases from V and 12 bases from J, with 16 bases between. The CDR3 consists of 13 residues. The germline gives CDR1 MNHEY, CDR2 SMNVEV (reference sequence). In DNA form, the CDR3 reads TGTGCCAGCAGTTCCCGACTAGACCCCTGGCAGTTCTTC. It is translated as CASSSRLDPWQFF.

V is TRBV10-3 and J is TRBJ1-2; D uncertain. Trimming took off 7 bases at V and 8 bases at J, with 11 bases between the two ends. This CDR3 has 11 amino acids. Looked up from germline, CDR1 is ENHRY and CDR2 is SYGVKD. Written as DNA, the CDR3 is TGTGCCATCAAAGCAGGCACCGGCTACACCTTC. This translates into CAIKAGTGYTF.

The J gene is TRBJ1-3, the V gene TRBV5-5; D uncertain. CDR1 is SGHKS, CDR2 YYEKEE, per germline (reference sequence). The CDR3 runs to 12 residues. With 3 bases removed from V and 0 bases from J, the gap between germline ends came to 1 base. CDR3 amino acids: CASSYSGNTIYF. The CDR3, as DNA: TGTGCCAGCAGCTACTCTGGAAACACCATATATTTT. The variable domain in full, completed from reference TRBV5-5 and TRBJ1-3, reads DAGVTQSPTHLIKTRGQQVTLRCSPISGHKSVSWYQQVLGQGPQFIFQYYEKEERGRGNFPDRFSARQFPNYSSELNVNALLLGDSALYLCASSYSGNTIYFGEGSWLTVV.

This CDR3 reads CASRPSTSGQETQYF. The CDR3 nucleotides are TGTGCCAGCAGACCCTCTACTAGCGGCCAAGAGACCCAGTACTTC. This sequence joins TRBV2 and TRBJ2-5; 8 bases map to TRBD2. From germline, CDR1 is SNHLY and CDR2 FYNNEI. This CDR3 contains 15 residues. The junction had 7 bases not matched to a gene; V was cut back by 6 bases and J by 1 base.

This chain connects TRBV14 to TRBJ2-3; no clear D gene. V gave up 0 bases and J gave up 5 bases, with 15 bases separating them. The CDR3 extends over 16 amino acids. CDR1 is SGHDN, CDR2 FVKESK, per germline. CDR3 sequence: CASSQDEYLAVDTQYF. The DNA for the CDR3 is TGTGCCAGCAGCCAAGACGAGTATCTCGCGGTAGATACGCAGTATTTT. Supplemented by reference TRBV14 and TRBJ2-3, the full variable domain reads EAGVTQFPSHSVIEKGQTVTLRCDPISGHDNLYWYRRVMGKEIKFLLHFVKESKQDESGMPNNRFLAERTGGTYSTLKVQPAELEDSGVYFCASSQDEYLAVDTQYFGPGTRLTVL.

The chain links TRBV29-1 to TRBJ2-5, with 7 bases aligning to TRBD1. Germline V gives CDR1 SQVTM, CDR2 ANQGSEA. The CDR3 totals 13 residues. After removal of 4 bases from V and 4 bases from J, the junction contained 6 bases not matched to a gene. CDR3 DNA: TGCAGCGTTGTCCGAGGGGGCAGAGAGACCCAGTACTTC. Translating gives CSVVRGGRETQYF.

The J gene is TRBJ1-1, the V gene TRBV7-2; no reliable D call. Trimming shortened V by 1 base and J by 6 bases, and 6 bases separated the two germline ends. This CDR3 comprises 12 residues. The germline V gene has CDR1 SGHTA and CDR2 FQGNSA. CDR3 residues: CASSLVWSEAFF. CDR3 in DNA: TGTGCCAGCAGCTTAGTCTGGTCTGAAGCTTTCTTT.

Here the CDR3 DNA reads TGTGCCAGCAGCCCGGTGGCCTCCTACGAGCAGTACTTC. It is translated as CASSPVASYEQYF. The chain recombines TRBV7-9 with TRBJ2-7; D is unresolved. Germline loops: CDR1 SEHNR, CDR2 FQNEAQ (reference sequence). Trimming took 5 bases from V and 0 from J, leaving 8 bases between them. This CDR3 is built from 13 residues.

This chain connects TRBV9 to TRBJ1-6, with unresolved D. CDR1 and CDR2 from the germline V gene are SGDLS and YYNGEE. Trimming shortened V by 4 bases and J by 0 bases, and 11 bases separated the two germline ends. The CDR3 totals 16 residues. This CDR3 is CASSLRASSYNSPLHF. The CDR3 coding sequence is TGTGCCAGCAGCTTAAGGGCTAGCTCCTATAATTCACCCCTCCACTTT.

This chain links TRBV20-1 with TRBJ1-2; D is ambiguous. Germline V gene data show CDR1 as DFQATT and CDR2 as SNEGSKA (reference sequence). Trimming removed 6 bases at V and 6 bases at J, with 11 bases between. The CDR3 covers 11 residues. CDR3 bases: TGCAGTGCCCAGGCAGGCAATGGCTACACCTTC. It specifies CSAQAGNGYTF.

The V and J genes are TRBV6-5 and TRBJ1-5; D possibly corresponds to TRBD1 (5 bases). V was shortened by 6 bases and J by 0 bases, with 12 bases between the two germline ends. The germline V gene has CDR1 MNHEY and CDR2 SVGAGI. CDR3 length: 15 amino acids. The CDR3 sequence is CASRATAHSNQPQHF. The CDR3 DNA follows: TGTGCCAGCAGGGCGACAGCTCATAGCAATCAGCCCCAGCATTTT.

The chain combines TRBV7-2 with TRBJ1-1; the match to TRBD1 covers 9 bases. The V gene's germline CDR1 is SGHTA and CDR2 FQGNSA. Trimming took 2 bases from V and 11 from J; bases not matched to a gene: 3. The length of the CDR3 is 12 residues. CDR3 sequence: CASSLMGQGAFF. DNA for the CDR3: TGTGCCAGCAGCTTAATGGGACAGGGCGCTTTCTTT.